This entry lists 13 T cell receptor beta chains sequenced from one sample in a study of CD8+ T cells in alopecia areata. Treatment indicated: oral pan-JAK inhibitor, 5-10 mg twice daily. Following extraction, RNA underwent reverse transcription to cDNA, which served as the sequencing template. Profiling relied on immunoSEQ multiplex PCR, and the TCRdb table lists in-frame clones only, not all of them. The data contain 80,000 or so clones, 60% to 70% of them singletons. The sample was CD8+ T cells sorted from blood, taken at week 24, from a patient treated with tofacitinib. These receptors originate from a human donor with alopecia areata.

In nucleotides, the CDR3 is TGCAGCGCCACTACTAGCGGGAGTGGTTACGAGCAGTACTTC. Its protein product is CSATTSGSGYEQYF. The rearrangement joins TRBV29-1 to TRBJ2-7; 11 bases are a match to TRBD2. The CDR3 contains 14 residues. The ends lost 7 bases at V and 4 bases at J; junction bases unmatched: 9. Germline CDR1 is SQVTM and CDR2 is ANQGSEA.

This clone was detected a few times. V gene TRBV29-1 combines with J gene TRBJ2-1, with 7 bases fitting TRBD1. Germline values: CDR1 SQVTM, CDR2 ANQGSEA. This CDR3 is built from 14 residues. The junction had 10 bases not matched to a gene; V was cut back by 4 bases and J by 7 bases. The chain's CDR3 is CSVATGLSPNEQFF. CDR3 DNA sequence: TGCAGCGTTGCGACAGGGTTATCTCCGAATGAGCAGTTCTTC.

This chain links TRBV29-1 with TRBJ2-7, with D perhaps matching TRBD2 (6 bases). Germline values: CDR1 SQVTM, CDR2 ANQGSEA. The CDR3 contains 11 residues. V dropped 3 bases and J dropped 3 bases, with 6 bases sitting between them. The CDR3 spells CSVDGGYEQYF. CDR3 sequence (DNA): TGCAGCGTTGACGGGGGCTACGAGCAGTACTTC.

The rearrangement joins TRBV29-1 to TRBJ2-3, with TRBD2 matching over 7 bases. This CDR3 comprises 12 residues. J gave up 6 bases and V 5 bases, and 5 bases lay outside the gene matches. Germline CDR1 SQVTM, CDR2 ANQGSEA. CDR3 nucleotides: TGCAGCGTTTTGGGGGGGTGGGATACGCAGTATTTT. Residues: CSVLGGWDTQYF.

This clone occurred a few times. J is TRBJ2-7 and V is TRBV5-1; tentatively, D is TRBD2 (5 bases). This CDR3 comprises 15 residues. V was cut by 2 bases and J by 5 bases, with 17 bases left in between. Germline lookup yields CDR1 SGHRS and CDR2 YFSETQ. Here the CDR3 DNA reads TGCGCCAGCAGCTTCGAAGGACTCCTCTTAGACGAGCAGTACTTC. Its protein is CASSFEGLLLDEQYF.

The chain joins TRBV6-5 to TRBJ1-1; D gene unclear. This CDR3 has 11 residues. The germline V gene has CDR1 MNHEY and CDR2 SVGAGI. V was trimmed by 2 bases and J by 7 bases, leaving 5 bases between them. The CDR3 DNA sequence: TGTGCCAGCAGTTACGGGAGTGAAGCTTTCTTT. This gives the protein CASSYGSEAFF.

The chain uses TRBV27 and TRBJ2-5; maybe TRBD2 (5 bases). Germline V gene lookup returns CDR1 MNHEY and CDR2 SMNVEV (reference sequence). The CDR3 contains 12 residues. V lost 3 bases and J 5 bases, leaving 7 bases between the germline ends. This CDR3 reads CASSLPGETQYF. The CDR3 DNA is TGTGCCAGCAGTTTGCCGGGGGAGACCCAGTACTTC.

The chain combines TRBV4-3 with TRBJ1-1; possibly TRBD1 for D (5 bases). Germline V lookup: CDR1 LGHNA, CDR2 YSLEER. Trimming removed 0 bases at V and 1 base at J, with 9 bases between. The CDR3 spans 15 residues. The CDR3 loop reads CASSQDHQGNTEAFF. The DNA of the CDR3 is TGCGCCAGCAGCCAAGATCATCAGGGGAACACTGAAGCTTTCTTT.

The V and J genes are TRBV5-6 and TRBJ2-1; 8 nucleotides align to TRBD2. Germline trimming cut 2 bases from V and 5 bases from J; bases unmatched to any gene: 6. Germline V gene data show CDR1 as SGHDT and CDR2 as YYEEEE. This CDR3 comprises 15 residues. The CDR3 bases are TGTGCCAGCAGCTTTAGTACTAGCGGTGACAATGAGCAGTTCTTC. It is translated as CASSFSTSGDNEQFF.

The chain employs TRBV29-1 and TRBJ2-3; D perhaps matches TRBD2 (6 bases). V was cut by 4 bases and J by 2 bases, with 10 bases left in between. This CDR3 is 13 amino acids long. The germline gives CDR1 SQVTM, CDR2 ANQGSEA. The CDR3 sequence is CSVVGGVTDTQYF. CDR3 nucleotides: TGCAGCGTTGTCGGGGGAGTCACAGATACGCAGTATTTT.

The chain uses TRBV23-1 and TRBJ2-2; D is ambiguous. TRBV23-1 is an open reading frame whose function is uncertain. This CDR3 has 12 amino acids. Between the trimmed V and J ends, which lost 3 bases and 5 bases, there was a span of 4 bases. The CDR3 DNA follows: TGCGCCAGCAGTCATAATACCGGGGAGCTGTTTTTT. Encoded protein: CASSHNTGELFF.

This clone came up a few times. V and J are TRBV23-1 and TRBJ2-1; D not certain. TRBV23-1 is an open reading frame whose function is uncertain. V was clipped by 8 bases and J by 1 base, with 3 bases between them. The CDR3 spans 11 residues. CDR3 nucleotides: TGCGCCAGCTTTTCCTACAATGAGCAGTTCTTC. Protein: CASFSYNEQFF.

This clone has just a few counts. The CDR3 sequence: CAISVVTALTGANVLTF. The CDR3 DNA is TGTGCCATCAGTGTGGTAACAGCCCTTACTGGGGCCAACGTCCTGACTTTC. The chain links TRBV10-3 to TRBJ2-6; D gene unclear. The length of the CDR3 is 17 residues. V lost 4 bases, J lost 2 bases, and 15 bases lay in between. The germline gives CDR1 ENHRY, CDR2 SYGVKD.